This T cell receptor (beta chain) emerged from a study of T cell clonotyping in hematopoietic cell transplantation. Study details: Pretransplant recipient samples were taken after cytoreduction. General study findings and limits: Recipient TCR diversity dropped after transplant; expanded clonotypes rose from day 30 to 180. No sorting was done, leaving CD4 and CD8 contributions mixed.

The time point is: recipient sample about 28 days before transplant, after cytoreduction. Blood collection times were about day -28 and days 30, 100, 180 posttransplant. Only in-frame clones appear in the TCRdb table, and some are missing; sequencing was by immunoSEQ multiplex PCR. The sample holds around 11,000 clones; roughly 90% are singletons and the top ten take 10% to 15%. Germline CDR1 is SGHRS and CDR2 is YFSETQ. This CDR3 region has 14 residues. The V gene lost 6 bases and the J gene lost 5 bases, with 17 bases spanning the gap. Turning to this clone: The antigen is unknown.

Sequenced here: peripheral blood mononuclear cells, sampled before stem cell transplant. This TCR derives from a woman in her forties with acute myeloid leukemia. Some clones in this sample may be carry-over from other donors' samples. The chain is built from TRBV5-1 and TRBJ2-5; the D gene could be TRBD1 or TRBD2 (5 bases each). CDR3 DNA: TGCGCCAGCACAGAGGGGTTAGCCCGGGAGACCCAGTACTTC. It specifies CASTEGLARETQYF.